This TCR beta chain was documented in a study of glioma-infiltrating T cells (dated by TCRdb to the mid-2010s). Study-level background: Glioma tissue, non-neoplastic brain tissue and matched peripheral blood mononuclear cells were used as sources from which TCR alpha- and beta-chain repertoires were sequenced. Each tissue-infiltrating repertoire was compared with the same patient's peripheral blood repertoire to measure divergence between tissue and blood T-cell populations. Three low-grade glioma patients, roughly eight primary glioblastoma patients and three non-glioma patients contributing non-neoplastic brain tissue were included in the paired cohort. The paper's findings and limits, for the study overall: Tissue and blood shared very few CDR3 sequences, a result attributed to high CDR3 diversity and limited sampling. VJ-independent divergence between tissue and blood was below expectation in non-neoplastic patients but above expectation in all gliomas, especially low-grade gliomas. Group comparisons rested on small numbers: three non-neoplastic, three low-grade glioma and several glioblastoma patients.

This clonotype was recorded many times. No antigen is known for it. No base quality information exists; no much larger clone differs at one position. TCR alpha and beta CDR3 regions were amplified with the iRepertoire nested amplicon-rescue multiplex PCR (arm-PCR) platform from RNA. One-step reverse transcription and amplification used roughly 95-450 ng of tissue mRNA or PBMC total RNA as input. After bead purification, a secondary multiplex PCR added Illumina adapters, and libraries were gel-purified between 200 and 400 bp. The libraries contained internal 6-nucleotide barcodes that were used for demultiplexing. Sequencing of libraries was performed on an Illumina MiSeq with 2x220 or 2x250 nucleotide paired-end reads. Per the original workflow: Paired reads were merged with FLASH 1.2.11 and aligned to the GRCh37 human genome with BWA-MEM before extracting TRA and TRB reads. V and J assignment used an IMGT-derived reference of cassette sequences and CDR3 motifs that included pseudogenes. Reads were translated in three frames, and productive CDR3s were defined as those with a C...FGXG motif and no stop codons. Clonotypes were defined as unique combinations of V-J cassette pair and CDR3 amino acid sequence. Reads were filtered by Hamming distance, thresholded by each sample's sequence error rate in mapped regions. Through fastp at Q25 and MiXCR, TCRdb rebuilt clones from the public reads, retaining in-frame beta chains. Merged by CDR3 protein, the rows form single entries marked with the most common genes and DNA. The V and J calls, along with clone size, are taken from TCRdb and not from the paper's own processing. This sample has under 150,000 distinct CDR3 sequences in its table, and 24% of those were observed once. The top ten clones comprise around a quarter of the sample.

Trimming takes 5 bases from V and 0 bases from J, and the germline ends sit 11 bases apart. The CDR3 runs 15 amino acids, cysteine and phenylalanine included. Only CDR3 DNA is held: 45 bases, read in frame from base 1. According to the germline V gene, CDR1 reads MNHNS and CDR2 reads SASEGT. This receptor was obtained from a human donor with low-grade glioma or glioblastoma, undergoing nonglioma brain surgery, or in good health (not recorded which). Material for sequencing was glioma tissue, nonneoplastic brain tissue, or PBMCs (not recorded which). The V and J genes are TRBV6-1 and TRBJ1-5; the D gene cannot be resolved reliably. The DNA sequence is given as TGTGCCAGCAGTTATGATGGGTATAGCAATCAGCCCCAGCATTTT. Its translation is CASSYDGYSNQPQHF.